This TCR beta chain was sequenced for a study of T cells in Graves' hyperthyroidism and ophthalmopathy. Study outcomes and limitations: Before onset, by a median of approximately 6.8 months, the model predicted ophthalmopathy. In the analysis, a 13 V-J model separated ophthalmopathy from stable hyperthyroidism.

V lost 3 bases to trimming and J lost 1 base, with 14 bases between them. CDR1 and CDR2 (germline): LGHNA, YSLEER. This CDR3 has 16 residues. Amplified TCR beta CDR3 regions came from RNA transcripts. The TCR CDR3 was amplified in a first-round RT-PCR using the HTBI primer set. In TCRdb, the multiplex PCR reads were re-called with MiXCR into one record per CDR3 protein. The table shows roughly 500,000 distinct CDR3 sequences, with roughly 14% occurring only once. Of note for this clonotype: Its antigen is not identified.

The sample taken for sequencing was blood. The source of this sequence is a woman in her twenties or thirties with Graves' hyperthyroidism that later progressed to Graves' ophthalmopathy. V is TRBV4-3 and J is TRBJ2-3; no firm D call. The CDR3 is CASSQGGSLGTDTQYF. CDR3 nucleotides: TGCGCCAGCAGCCAGGGTGGTAGCCTGGGCACAGATACGCAGTATTTT.